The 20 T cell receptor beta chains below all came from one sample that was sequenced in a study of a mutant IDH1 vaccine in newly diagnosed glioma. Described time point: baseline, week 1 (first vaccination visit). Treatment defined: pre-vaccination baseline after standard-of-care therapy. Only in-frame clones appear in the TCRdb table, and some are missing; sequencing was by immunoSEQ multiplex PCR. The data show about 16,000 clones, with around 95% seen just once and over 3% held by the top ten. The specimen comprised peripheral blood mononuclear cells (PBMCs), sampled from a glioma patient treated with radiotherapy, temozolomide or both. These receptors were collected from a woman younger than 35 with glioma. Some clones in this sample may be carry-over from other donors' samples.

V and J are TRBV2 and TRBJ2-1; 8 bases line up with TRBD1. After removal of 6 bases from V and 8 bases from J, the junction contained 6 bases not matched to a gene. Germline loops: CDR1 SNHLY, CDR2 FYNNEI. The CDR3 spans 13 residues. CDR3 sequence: CASSRTGFDEQFF. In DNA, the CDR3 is TGTGCCAGCAGCAGGACAGGGTTTGATGAGCAGTTCTTC.

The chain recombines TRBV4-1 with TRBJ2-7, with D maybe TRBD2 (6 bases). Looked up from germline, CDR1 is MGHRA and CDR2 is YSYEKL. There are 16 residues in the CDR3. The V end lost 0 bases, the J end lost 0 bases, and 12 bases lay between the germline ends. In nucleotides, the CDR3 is TGCGCCAGCAGCCAAGAACGGGCGGGATCCTCCTACGAGCAGTACTTC. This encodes CASSQERAGSSYEQYF.

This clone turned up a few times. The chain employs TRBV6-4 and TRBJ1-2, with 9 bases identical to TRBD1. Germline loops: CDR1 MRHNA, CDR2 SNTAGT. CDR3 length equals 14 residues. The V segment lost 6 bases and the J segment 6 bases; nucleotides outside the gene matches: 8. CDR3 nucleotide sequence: TGTGCCAGCAGCCCCGGGACAGGGTCGGATGGCTACACCTTC. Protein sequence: CASSPGTGSDGYTF.

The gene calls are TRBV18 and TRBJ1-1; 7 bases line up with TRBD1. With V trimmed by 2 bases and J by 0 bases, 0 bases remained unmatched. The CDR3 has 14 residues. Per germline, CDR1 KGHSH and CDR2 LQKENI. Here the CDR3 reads CASSPGQVNTEAFF. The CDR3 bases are TGTGCCAGCTCACCAGGACAGGTGAACACTGAAGCTTTCTTT.

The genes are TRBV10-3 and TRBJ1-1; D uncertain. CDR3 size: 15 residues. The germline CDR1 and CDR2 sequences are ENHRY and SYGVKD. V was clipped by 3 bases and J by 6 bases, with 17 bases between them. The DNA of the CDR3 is TGTGCCATCAGTGAATCGGAGAGAATGCTCGCTGAAGCTTTCTTT. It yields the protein CAISESERMLAEAFF.

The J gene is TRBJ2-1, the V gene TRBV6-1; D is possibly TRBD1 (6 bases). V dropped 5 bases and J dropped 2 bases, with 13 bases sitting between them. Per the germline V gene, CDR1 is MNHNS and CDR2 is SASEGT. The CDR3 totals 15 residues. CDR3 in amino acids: CASSLLQGTYNEQFF. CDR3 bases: TGTGCCAGCAGTCTACTACAGGGAACCTACAATGAGCAGTTCTTC.

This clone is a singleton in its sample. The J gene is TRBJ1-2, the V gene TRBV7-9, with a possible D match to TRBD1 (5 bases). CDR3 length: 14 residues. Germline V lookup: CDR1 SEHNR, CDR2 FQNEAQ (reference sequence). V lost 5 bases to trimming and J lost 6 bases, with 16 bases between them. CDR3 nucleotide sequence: TGTGCCAGCAGCCCTCCGGGGGAATTTAATGGCTACACCTTC. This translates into CASSPPGEFNGYTF.

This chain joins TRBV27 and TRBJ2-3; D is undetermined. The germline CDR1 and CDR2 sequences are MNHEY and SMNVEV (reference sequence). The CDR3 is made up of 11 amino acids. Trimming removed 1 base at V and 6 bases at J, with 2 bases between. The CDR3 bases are TGTGCCAGCAGTTTATTTGATACGCAGTATTTT. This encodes CASSLFDTQYF.

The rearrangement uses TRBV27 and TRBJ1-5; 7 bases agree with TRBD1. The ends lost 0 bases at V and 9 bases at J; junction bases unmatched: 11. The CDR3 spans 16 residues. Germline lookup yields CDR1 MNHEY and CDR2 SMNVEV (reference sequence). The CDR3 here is CASSLSRDSLPWPQHF. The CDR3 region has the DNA TGTGCCAGCAGTTTATCCCGGGACAGCCTGCCGTGGCCCCAGCATTTT.

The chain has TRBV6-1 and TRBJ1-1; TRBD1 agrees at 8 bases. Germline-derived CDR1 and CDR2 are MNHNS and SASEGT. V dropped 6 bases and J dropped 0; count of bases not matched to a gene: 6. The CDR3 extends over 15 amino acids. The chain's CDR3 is CASRIQTGVNTEAFF. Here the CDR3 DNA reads TGTGCCAGCAGGATCCAGACAGGGGTGAACACTGAAGCTTTCTTT.

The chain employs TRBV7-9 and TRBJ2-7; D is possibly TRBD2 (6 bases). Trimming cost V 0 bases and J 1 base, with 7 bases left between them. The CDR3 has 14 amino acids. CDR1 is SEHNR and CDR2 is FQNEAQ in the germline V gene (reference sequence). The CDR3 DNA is TGTGCCAGCAGCTTAGCGGCGGGGTCCTACGAGCAGTACTTC. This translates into CASSLAAGSYEQYF.

The DNA of the CDR3 is TGTGCCAGCAGTGTCGGGACTAGCGGGAGGGCCCAAGAGCAGTACTTC. Its protein is CASSVGTSGRAQEQYF. V usage is TRBV25-1 and J usage is TRBJ2-7; 16 bases fit TRBD2. Germline trimming cut 4 bases from V and 7 bases from J; bases unmatched to any gene: 7. The CDR3 totals 16 residues. Germline CDR1 MGHDK, CDR2 SYGVNS.

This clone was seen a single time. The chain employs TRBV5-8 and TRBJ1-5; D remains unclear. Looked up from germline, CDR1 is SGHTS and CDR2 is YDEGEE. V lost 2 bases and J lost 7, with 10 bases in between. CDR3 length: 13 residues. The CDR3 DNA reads TGTGCCAGCAGCTTCTTTGAGGTGCAGCCCCAGCATTTT. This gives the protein CASSFFEVQPQHF.

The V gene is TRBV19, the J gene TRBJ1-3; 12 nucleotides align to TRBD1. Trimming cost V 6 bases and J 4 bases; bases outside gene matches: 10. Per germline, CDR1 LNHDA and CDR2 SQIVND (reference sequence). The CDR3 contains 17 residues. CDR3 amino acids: CASRPLGQGAGGNTIYF. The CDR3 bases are TGTGCCAGTAGGCCCCTGGGACAGGGGGCGGGCGGAAACACCATATATTTT.

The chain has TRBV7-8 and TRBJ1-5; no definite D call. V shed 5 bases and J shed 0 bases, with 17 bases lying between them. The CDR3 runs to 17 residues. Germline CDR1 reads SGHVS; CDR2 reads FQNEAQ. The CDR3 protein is CASSIRSASYSNQPQHF. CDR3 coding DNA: TGTGCCAGCAGCATTAGAAGTGCTAGTTATAGCAATCAGCCCCAGCATTTT.

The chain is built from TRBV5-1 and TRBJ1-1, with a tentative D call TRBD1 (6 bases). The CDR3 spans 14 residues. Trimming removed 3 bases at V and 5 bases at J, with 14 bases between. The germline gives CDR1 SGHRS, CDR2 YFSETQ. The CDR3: CASSWTNRETEAFF. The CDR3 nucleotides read TGCGCCAGCAGCTGGACTAACAGGGAAACTGAAGCTTTCTTT.

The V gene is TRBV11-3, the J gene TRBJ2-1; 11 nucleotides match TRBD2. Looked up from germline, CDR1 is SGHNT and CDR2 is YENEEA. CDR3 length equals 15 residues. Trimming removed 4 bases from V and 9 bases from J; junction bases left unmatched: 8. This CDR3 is CASSSTSGSVGEQFF. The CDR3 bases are TGTGCCAGCAGCTCCACTAGCGGGAGCGTGGGTGAGCAGTTCTTC.

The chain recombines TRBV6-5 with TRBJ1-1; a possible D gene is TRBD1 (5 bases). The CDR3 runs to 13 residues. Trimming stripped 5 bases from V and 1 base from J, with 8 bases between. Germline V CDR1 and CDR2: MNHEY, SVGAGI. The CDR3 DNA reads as TGTGCCAGCAGTGTTACAGGGAACACTGAAGCTTTCTTT. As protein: CASSVTGNTEAFF.

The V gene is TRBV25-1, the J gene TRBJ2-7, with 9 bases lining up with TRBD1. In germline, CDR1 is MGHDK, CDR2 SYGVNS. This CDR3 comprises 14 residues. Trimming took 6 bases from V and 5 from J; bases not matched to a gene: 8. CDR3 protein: CASRYGTGLNEQYF. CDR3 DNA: TGTGCCAGCAGATACGGGACAGGGTTGAACGAGCAGTACTTC.

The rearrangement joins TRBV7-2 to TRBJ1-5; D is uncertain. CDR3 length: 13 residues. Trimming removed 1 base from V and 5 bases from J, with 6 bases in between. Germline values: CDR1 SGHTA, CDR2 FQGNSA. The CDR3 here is CASSLGPDQPQHF. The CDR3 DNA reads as TGTGCCAGCAGCTTAGGGCCAGATCAGCCCCAGCATTTT.